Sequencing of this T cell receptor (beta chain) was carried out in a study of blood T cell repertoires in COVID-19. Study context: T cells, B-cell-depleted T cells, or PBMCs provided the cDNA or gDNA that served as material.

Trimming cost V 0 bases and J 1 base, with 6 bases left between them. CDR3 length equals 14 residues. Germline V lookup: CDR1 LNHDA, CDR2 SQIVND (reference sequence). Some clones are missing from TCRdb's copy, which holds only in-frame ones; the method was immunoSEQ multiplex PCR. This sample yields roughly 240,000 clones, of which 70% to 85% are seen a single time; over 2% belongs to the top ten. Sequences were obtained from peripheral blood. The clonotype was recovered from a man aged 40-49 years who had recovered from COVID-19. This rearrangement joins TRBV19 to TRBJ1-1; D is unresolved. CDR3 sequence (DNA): TGTGCCAGTAGTATAGAGGCCGCGAACACTGAAGCTTTCTTT. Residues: CASSIEAANTEAFF.